This TCR beta chain was sequenced in a study of T cell repertoires in cytomegalovirus infection. The overall study: In public TCR beta signatures, there were indications of both CMV infection and matching HLA type.

Overall study findings and caveats: Totalled public TCR beta family frequency picked out people who carried CMV plus the relevant HLA.

TCRdb recomputed calls from the reads with MiXCR, one row per CDR3 protein. The table records 150,000 to 200,000 distinct CDR3 sequences, 9.5% of them present only once. The junction had 10 bases not matched to a gene; V was cut back by 8 bases and J by 4 bases. Germline loops: CDR1 SQVTM, CDR2 ANQGSEA. The length of the CDR3 is 14 residues. Remarks on this clonotype: What it recognizes is unknown.

The TCR sequence derives from a human donor in good health (CMV status not recorded). Some clones in this sample may be carry-over from other donors' samples. The source material was PBMCs. This sequence joins TRBV29-1 and TRBJ2-5; 10 bases agree with TRBD1. CDR3 amino acids: CSSFPGTGVETQYF. The CDR3 nucleotides read TGCAGCTCATTCCCCGGGACAGGGGTAGAGACCCAGTACTTC.